Presented here are 3 T cell receptor beta chains from one specimen sequenced in a study of blood T cell repertoires in COVID-19 (dated by TCRdb to 2018 to 2020). Preparation of the library involved the immunoSEQ multiplex PCR assay. TCRdb retrieved this table from immuneACCESS and kept in-frame rearrangements only. Not all clones are present; in checked studies, unresolved V genes account for under half, and no reason is known for the remainder. The sample contains around 200,000 clones, more than 75% of them found a single time. The ten biggest clones cover roughly 2.5% of the sample. The sequenced sample consisted of peripheral blood. Receptors originate from a man aged 35-49 years with active or convalescent COVID-19.

V is TRBV6-5 and J is TRBJ2-7, with 9 positions matching TRBD1. There are 15 residues in the CDR3. The V gene's germline CDR1 is MNHEY and CDR2 SVGAGI. Trimming took 5 bases from V and 6 from J; bases not matched to a gene: 11. The CDR3 coding sequence is TGTGCCAGCAGTACCCAATCCACAGGGGGCGGCGAGCAGTACTTC. This codes for CASSTQSTGGGEQYF.

The V and J genes are TRBV25-1 and TRBJ1-6; 9 nucleotides agree with TRBD1. Germline lookup yields CDR1 MGHDK and CDR2 SYGVNS. The trim removed 1 base at V and 7 bases at J, leaving 5 bases unmatched. This CDR3 region has 16 residues. The CDR3 DNA reads as TGTGCCAGCAGTGAATTTGGCGGGACAGGGAATTCACCCCTCCACTTT. Translated, it gives CASSEFGGTGNSPLHF.

The V and J genes are TRBV19 and TRBJ2-5; D may be TRBD1 (5 bases). V lost 1 base and J lost 1, with 10 bases in between. Germline V gene sequence: CDR1 LNHDA, CDR2 SQIVND (reference sequence). This CDR3 has 15 residues. This CDR3 reads CASSIGQGIQETQYF. CDR3 in DNA: TGTGCCAGTAGTATAGGGCAGGGCATCCAAGAGACCCAGTACTTC.